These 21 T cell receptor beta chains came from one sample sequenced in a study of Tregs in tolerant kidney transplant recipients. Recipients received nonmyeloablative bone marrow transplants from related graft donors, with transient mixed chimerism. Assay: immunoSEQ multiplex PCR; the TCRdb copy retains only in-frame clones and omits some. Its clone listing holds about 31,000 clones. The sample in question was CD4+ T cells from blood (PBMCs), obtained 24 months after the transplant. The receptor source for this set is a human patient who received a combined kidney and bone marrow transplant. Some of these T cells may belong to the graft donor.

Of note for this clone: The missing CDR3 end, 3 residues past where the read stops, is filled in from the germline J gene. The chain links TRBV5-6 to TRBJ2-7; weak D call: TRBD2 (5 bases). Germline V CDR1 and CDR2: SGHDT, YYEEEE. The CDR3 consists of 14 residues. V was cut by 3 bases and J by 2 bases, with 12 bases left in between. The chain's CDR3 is CASSSGLLTYEQYF. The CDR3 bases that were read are TGTGCCAGCAGCTCCGGACTGCTTACCTACGAG.

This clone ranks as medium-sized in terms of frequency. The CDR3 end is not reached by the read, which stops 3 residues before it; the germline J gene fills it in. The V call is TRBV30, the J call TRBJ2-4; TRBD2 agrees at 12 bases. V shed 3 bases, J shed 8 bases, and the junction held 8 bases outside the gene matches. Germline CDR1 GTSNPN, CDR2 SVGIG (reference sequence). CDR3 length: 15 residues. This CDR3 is CAWRTLAGGPDIQYF. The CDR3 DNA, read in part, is TGTGCCTGGAGGACACTAGCGGGAGGCCCGGACATT.

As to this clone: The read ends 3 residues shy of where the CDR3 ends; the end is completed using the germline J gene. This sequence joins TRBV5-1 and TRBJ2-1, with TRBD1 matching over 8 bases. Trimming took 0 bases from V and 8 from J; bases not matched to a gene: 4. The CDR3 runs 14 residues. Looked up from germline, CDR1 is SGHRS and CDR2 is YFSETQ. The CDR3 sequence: CASSLGQGIHEQFF. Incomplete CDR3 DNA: TGCGCCAGCAGCTTGGGACAGGGGATCCATGAG.

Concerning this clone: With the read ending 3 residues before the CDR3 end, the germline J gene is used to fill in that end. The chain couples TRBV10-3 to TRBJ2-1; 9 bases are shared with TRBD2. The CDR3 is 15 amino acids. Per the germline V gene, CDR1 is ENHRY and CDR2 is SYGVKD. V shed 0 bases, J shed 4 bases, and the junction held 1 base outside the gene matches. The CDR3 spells CAISESAGGYNEQFF. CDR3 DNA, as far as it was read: TGTGCCATCAGTGAGTCTGCGGGAGGGTACAATGAG.

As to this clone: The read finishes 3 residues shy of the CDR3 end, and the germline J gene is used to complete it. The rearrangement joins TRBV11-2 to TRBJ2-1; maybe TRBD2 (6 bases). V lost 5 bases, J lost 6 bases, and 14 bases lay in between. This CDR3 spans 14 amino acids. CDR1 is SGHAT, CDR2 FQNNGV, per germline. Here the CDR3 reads CASSPNTAGNEQFF. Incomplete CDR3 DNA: TGTGCCAGCAGCCCCAACACAGCGGGCAATGAG.

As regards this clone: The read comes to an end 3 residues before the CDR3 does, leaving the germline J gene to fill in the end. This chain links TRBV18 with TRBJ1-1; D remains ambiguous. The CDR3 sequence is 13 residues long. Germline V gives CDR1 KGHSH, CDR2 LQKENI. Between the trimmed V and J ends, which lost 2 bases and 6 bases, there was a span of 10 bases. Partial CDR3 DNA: TGTGCCAGCTCACCAAACCCTTCAGCTGAA. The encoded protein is CASSPNPSAE. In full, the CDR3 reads CASSPNPSAEAFF.

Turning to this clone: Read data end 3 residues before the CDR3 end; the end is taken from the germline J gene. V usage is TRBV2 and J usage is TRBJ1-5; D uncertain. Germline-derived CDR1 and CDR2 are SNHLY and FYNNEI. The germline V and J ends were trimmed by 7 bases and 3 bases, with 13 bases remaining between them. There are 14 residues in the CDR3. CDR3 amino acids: CASTKERSNQPQHF. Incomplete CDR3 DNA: TGTGCCAGCACTAAAGAACGGTCCAATCAGCCC. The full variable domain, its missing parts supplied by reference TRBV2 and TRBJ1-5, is EPEVTQTPSHQVTQMGQEVILRCVPISNHLYFYWYRQILGQKVEFLVSFYNNEISEKSEIFDDQFSVERPDGSNFTLKIRSTKLEDSAMYFCASTKERSNQPQHFGDGTRLSIL.

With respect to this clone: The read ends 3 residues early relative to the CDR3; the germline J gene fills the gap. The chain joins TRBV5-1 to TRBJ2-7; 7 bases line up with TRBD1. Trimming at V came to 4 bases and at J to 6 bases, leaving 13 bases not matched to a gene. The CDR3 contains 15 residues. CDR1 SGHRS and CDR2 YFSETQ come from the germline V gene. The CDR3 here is CASSLRQGNLGEQYF. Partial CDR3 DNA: TGCGCCAGCAGCCTAAGACAGGGCAATCTGGGCGAG.

The DNA read from the CDR3 is TGCGCCAGCAGCTTCGACGGGACTAGCGGGACGATCTACGAG. Translating it yields CASSFDGTSGTIYE. In full, the CDR3 reads CASSFDGTSGTIYEQYF. The chain is built from TRBV5-1 and TRBJ2-7, with 13 nucleotides matching TRBD2. Sequencing ends 3 residues short of the CDR3 end; the germline J gene provides the rest. V lost 2 bases to trimming and J lost 3 bases; unmatched junction nucleotides: 8. This CDR3 has 17 amino acids. Germline V lookup: CDR1 SGHRS, CDR2 YFSETQ. Full variable domain (outside the CDR3, taken from reference TRBV5-1 and TRBJ2-7): KAGVTQTPRYLIKTRGQQVTLSCSPISGHRSVSWYQQTPGQGLQFLFEYFSETQRNKGNFPGRFSGRQFSNSRSEMNVSTLELGDSALYLCASSFDGTSGTIYEQYFGPGTRLTVT.

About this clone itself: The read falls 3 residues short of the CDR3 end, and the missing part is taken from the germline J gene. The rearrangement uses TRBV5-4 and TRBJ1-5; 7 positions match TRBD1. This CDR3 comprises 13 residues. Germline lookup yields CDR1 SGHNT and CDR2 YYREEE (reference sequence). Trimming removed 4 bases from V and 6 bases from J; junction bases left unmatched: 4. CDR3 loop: CASSRDSSQPQHF. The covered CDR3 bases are TGTGCCAGCAGCAGGGACAGTTCTCAGCCC.

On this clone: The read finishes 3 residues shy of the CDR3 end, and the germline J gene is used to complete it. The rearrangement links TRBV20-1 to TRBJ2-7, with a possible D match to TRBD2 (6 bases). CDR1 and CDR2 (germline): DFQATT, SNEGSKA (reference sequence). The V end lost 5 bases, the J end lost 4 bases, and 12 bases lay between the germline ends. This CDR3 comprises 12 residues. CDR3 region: CSASPGGYEQYF. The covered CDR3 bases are TGCAGTGCTTCTCCCGGGGGTTACGAG.

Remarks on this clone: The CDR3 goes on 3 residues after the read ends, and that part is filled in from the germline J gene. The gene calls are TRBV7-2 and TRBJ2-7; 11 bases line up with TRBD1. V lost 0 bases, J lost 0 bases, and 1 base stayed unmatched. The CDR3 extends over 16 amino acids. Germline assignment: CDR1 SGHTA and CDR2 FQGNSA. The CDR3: CASSLAGQGASYEQYF. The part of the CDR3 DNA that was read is TGTGCCAGCAGCTTAGCCGGACAGGGGGCCTCCTACGAG. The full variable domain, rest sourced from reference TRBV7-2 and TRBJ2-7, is GAGVSQSPSNKVTEKGKDVELRCDPISGHTALYWYRQSLGQGLEFLIYFQGNSAPDKSGLPSDRFSAERTGGSVSTLTIQRTQQEDSAVYLCASSLAGQGASYEQYFGPGTRLTVT.

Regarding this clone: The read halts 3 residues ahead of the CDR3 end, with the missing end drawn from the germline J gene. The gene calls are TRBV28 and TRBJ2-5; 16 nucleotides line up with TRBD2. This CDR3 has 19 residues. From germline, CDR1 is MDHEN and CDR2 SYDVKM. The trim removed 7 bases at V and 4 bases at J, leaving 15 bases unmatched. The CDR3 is CASNKNPGLAGGRGETQYF. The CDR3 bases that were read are TGTGCCAGCAACAAAAATCCGGGACTAGCGGGAGGGCGAGGAGAGACC. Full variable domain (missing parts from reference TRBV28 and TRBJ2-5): DVKVTQSSRYLVKRTGEKVFLECVQDMDHENMFWYRQDPGLGLRLIYFSYDVKMKEKGDIPEGYSVSREKKERFSLILESASTNQTSMYLCASNKNPGLAGGRGETQYFGPGTRLLVL.

Partial CDR3 DNA: TGTGCCAGCAGAATACAGGGGGCAACCTACAATGAG. Translating gives CASRIQGATYNE. In full, the CDR3 is CASRIQGATYNEQFF. The V call is TRBV28, the J call TRBJ2-1; 9 nucleotides align to TRBD1. Read data end 3 residues before the CDR3 end; the end is taken from the germline J gene. The trim removed 6 bases at V and 2 bases at J, leaving 5 bases unmatched. Germline V lookup: CDR1 MDHEN, CDR2 SYDVKM. The CDR3 is made up of 15 amino acids.

CDR3 DNA, as far as it was read: TGTGCCAGCAGCGCAAATCCCGCCCAACTAGGACACAATGAG. Its translation: CASSANPAQLGHNE. From start to end, the CDR3 is CASSANPAQLGHNEQFF. J is TRBJ2-1 and V is TRBV7-8, with D perhaps TRBD2 (5 bases). The read ends 3 residues early relative to the CDR3; the germline J gene fills the gap. The length of the CDR3 is 17 residues. The germline V gene has CDR1 SGHVS and CDR2 FQNEAQ. V lost 5 bases, J lost 5 bases, and 22 bases lay in between.

CDR3 DNA (partial): TGTGCCAGCAGCATTAGCGGAGGCCTTCAAGAGACC. Protein: CASSISGGLQET. The full CDR3 sequence reads CASSISGGLQETQYF. The rearrangement joins TRBV7-3 to TRBJ2-5; tentative D call: TRBD2 (6 bases). The sequence runs out 3 residues before the end of the CDR3; the remainder is reconstructed from the germline J gene. The V gene's germline CDR1 is SGHTA and CDR2 FQGTGA. The CDR3 is 15 amino acids. Trimming stripped 5 bases from V and 2 bases from J, with 15 bases between.

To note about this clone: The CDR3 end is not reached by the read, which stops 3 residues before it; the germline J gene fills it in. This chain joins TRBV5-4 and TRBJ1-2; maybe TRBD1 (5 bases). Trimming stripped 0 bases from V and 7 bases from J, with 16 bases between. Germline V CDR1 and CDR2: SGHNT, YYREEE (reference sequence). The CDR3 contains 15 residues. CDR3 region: CASSLGSGFPAGYTF. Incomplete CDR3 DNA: TGTGCCAGCAGCTTGGGGTCAGGGTTCCCGGCTGGC.

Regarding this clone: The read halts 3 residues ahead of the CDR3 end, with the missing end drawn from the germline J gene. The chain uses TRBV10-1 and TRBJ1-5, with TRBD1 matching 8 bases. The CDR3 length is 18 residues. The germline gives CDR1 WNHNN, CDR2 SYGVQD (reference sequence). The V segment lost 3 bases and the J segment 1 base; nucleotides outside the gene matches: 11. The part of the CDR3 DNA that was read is TGCGCCAGCAGTGATAGGGGACAGGAGGGTTTCAGCAATCAGCCC. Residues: CASSDRGQEGFSNQP. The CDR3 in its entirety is CASSDRGQEGFSNQPQHF.

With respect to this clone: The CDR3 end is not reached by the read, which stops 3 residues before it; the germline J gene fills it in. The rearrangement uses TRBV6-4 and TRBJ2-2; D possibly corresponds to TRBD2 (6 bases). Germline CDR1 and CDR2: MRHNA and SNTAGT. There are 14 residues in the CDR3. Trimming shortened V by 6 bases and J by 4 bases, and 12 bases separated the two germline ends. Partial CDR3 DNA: TGTGCCAGCAGGCTAGCGACCTCCACCGGGGAG. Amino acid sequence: CASRLATSTGE. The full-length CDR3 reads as CASRLATSTGELFF.

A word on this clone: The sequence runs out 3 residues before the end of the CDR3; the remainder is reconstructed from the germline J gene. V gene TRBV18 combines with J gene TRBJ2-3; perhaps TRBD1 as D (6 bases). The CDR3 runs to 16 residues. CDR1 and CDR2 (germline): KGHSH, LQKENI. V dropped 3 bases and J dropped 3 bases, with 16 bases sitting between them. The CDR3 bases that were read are TGTGCCAGCTCACCCCTACCAGGGGCACGGACAGATACG. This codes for CASSPLPGARTDT. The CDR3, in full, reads CASSPLPGARTDTQYF.

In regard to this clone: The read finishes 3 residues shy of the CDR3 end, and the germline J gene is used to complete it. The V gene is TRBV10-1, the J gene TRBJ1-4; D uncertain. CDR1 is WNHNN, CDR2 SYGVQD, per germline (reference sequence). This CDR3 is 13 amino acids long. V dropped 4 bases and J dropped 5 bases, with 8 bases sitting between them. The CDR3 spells CASSAGRNEKLFF. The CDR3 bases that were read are TGCGCCAGCAGTGCCGGCAGGAATGAAAAA.